One sample yielded the 30 T cell receptor beta chains listed below, sequenced in a study of blood T cell repertoires in COVID-19 (TCRdb year 2020). The library was obtained by the immunoSEQ multiplex PCR assay. TCRdb limited this immuneACCESS table to in-frame rearrangements with V and J called. A share of clones is missing; checked studies link under half to unresolved V genes, and the rest is unexplained. The sample records a few hundred thousand clones, about 86% of which are singletons. Clones ranked in the top ten supply 3.8% of the sample. Specimen: PBMCs or T cells enriched from blood (not recorded which). The source of these receptors is a woman in her thirties or forties with acute COVID-19.

CDR3 DNA sequence: TGTGCCAGCAGTGACCCGACAGTCAATGAGCAGTTCTTC. This gives the protein CASSDPTVNEQFF. This chain joins TRBV6-6 and TRBJ2-1; D perhaps matches TRBD1 (5 bases). V gave up 5 bases and J gave up 6 bases, with 11 bases separating them. The CDR3 is 13 amino acids. The V gene's germline CDR1 is MNHNY and CDR2 SVGAGI (reference sequence).

The chain combines TRBV30 with TRBJ2-6; no clear D. The germline V gene encodes CDR1 GTSNPN and CDR2 SVGIG (reference sequence). Between the trimmed V and J ends, which lost 4 bases and 7 bases, there was a span of 5 bases. CDR3 length: 11 residues. As DNA, the CDR3 is TGTGCCTGGATAGATGCCAACGTCCTGACTTTC. This sequence encodes CAWIDANVLTF.

This clone was found a few times. The J gene is TRBJ1-4, the V gene TRBV5-1; 9 bases match TRBD1. CDR1 and CDR2 (germline): SGHRS, YFSETQ. The V segment lost 4 bases and the J segment 6 bases; nucleotides outside the gene matches: 10. There are 16 residues in the CDR3. CDR3 DNA sequence: TGCGCCAGCAGCCTACCGGGACAGGGCCCCTATGAAAAACTGTTTTTT. This gives the protein CASSLPGQGPYEKLFF.

The gene calls are TRBV7-2 and TRBJ2-2; maybe TRBD2 (5 bases). The germline V gene encodes CDR1 SGHTA and CDR2 FQGNSA. CDR3 size: 15 residues. Trimming left V 2 bases short and J 6 bases short, with 13 bases between. CDR3: CASSLSGLAAGELFF. In nucleotides, the CDR3 is TGTGCCAGCAGCTTATCCGGGCTAGCTGCCGGGGAGCTGTTTTTT.

This clone was seen only once. This rearrangement joins TRBV23-1 to TRBJ1-5; possible D gene TRBD1, 6 bases. TRBV23-1 is noted as an ORF with a role that remains uncertain. The CDR3 runs to 17 residues. V was trimmed by 2 bases and J by 2 bases, leaving 16 bases between them. In DNA form, the CDR3 reads TGCGCCAGCAGTCAAAGCGGGACAAGGTGGGGCAATCAGCCCCAGCATTTT. Translated: CASSQSGTRWGNQPQHF.

This rearrangement joins TRBV28 to TRBJ1-5, with D perhaps matching TRBD1 (6 bases). The CDR3 is made up of 15 amino acids. Germline CDR1 and CDR2: MDHEN and SYDVKM. V was pared by 7 bases and J by 4 bases, with 17 bases between. CDR3 sequence (DNA): TGTGCCAGCACCCAGACAGGCCCGGGGAATCAGCCCCAGCATTTT. As protein: CASTQTGPGNQPQHF. Supplemented by reference TRBV28 and TRBJ1-5, the full variable domain reads DVKVTQSSRYLVKRTGEKVFLECVQDMDHENMFWYRQDPGLGLRLIYFSYDVKMKEKGDIPEGYSVSREKKERFSLILESASTNQTSMYLCASTQTGPGNQPQHFGDGTRLSIL.

The chain joins TRBV3-1 (or the pseudogene TRBV3-2) to TRBJ2-2; 11 nucleotides agree with TRBD2. CDR3 length: 20 residues. V lost 1 base and J lost 2; bases outside the gene matches: 12. Germline V lookup: CDR1 LGHDT, CDR2 YNNKEL (reference sequence). CDR3 loop: CASSQVFRRGLADNTGELFF. In nucleotides, the CDR3 is TGTGCCAGCAGCCAAGTATTTCGGCGGGGACTAGCGGACAACACCGGGGAGCTGTTTTTT.

This chain connects TRBV7-6 to TRBJ2-2; tentatively, D is TRBD2 (5 bases). Germline CDR1 is SGHVS and CDR2 is FNYEAQ. Trimming removed 2 bases from V and 8 bases from J, with 21 bases in between. The CDR3 has 17 amino acids. The CDR3 sequence: CASSLREFLASSGELFF. The DNA for the CDR3 is TGTGCCAGCAGCTTAAGGGAGTTCCTAGCCTCCTCGGGGGAGCTGTTTTTT. Filled out from reference TRBV7-6 and TRBJ2-2, the complete variable domain reads GAGVSQSPRYKVTKRGQDVALRCDPISGHVSLYWYRQALGQGPEFLTYFNYEAQQDKSGLPNDRFSAERPEGSISTLTIQRTEQRDSAMYRCASSLREFLASSGELFFGEGSRLTVL.

V and J are TRBV11-1 and TRBJ2-7, with D perhaps matching TRBD1 (5 bases). Germline CDR1 is SGHAT and CDR2 is FQDESV (reference sequence). The CDR3 extends over 14 amino acids. Trimming shortened V by 5 bases and J by 3 bases, and 14 bases separated the two germline ends. The CDR3: CASSKISDSYEQYF. The DNA of the CDR3 is TGTGCCAGCAGCAAGATATCAGACAGCTACGAGCAGTACTTC. Full variable domain (rest looked up from reference TRBV11-1 and TRBJ2-7): EAEVAQSPRYKITEKSQAVAFWCDPISGHATLYWYRQILGQGPELLVQFQDESVVDDSQLPKDRFSAERLKGVDSTLKIQPAELGDSAMYLCASSKISDSYEQYFGPGTRLTVT.

The chain links TRBV6-6 to TRBJ1-5, with 7 bases matching TRBD1. The CDR3 has 16 residues. The V gene end was trimmed by 5 bases and the J gene end by 0 bases; junction bases not matched to a gene: 7. The germline CDR1 and CDR2 sequences are MNHNY and SVGAGI (reference sequence). CDR3: CASSRQGEYSNQPQHF. CDR3 bases: TGTGCCAGCAGTCGCCAGGGGGAGTATAGCAATCAGCCCCAGCATTTT.

The rearrangement links TRBV4-2 to TRBJ1-4; TRBD1 matches 7 bases. V shed 5 bases, J shed 4 bases, and the junction held 13 bases outside the gene matches. Germline V lookup: CDR1 LGHNA, CDR2 YNFKEQ. The CDR3 sequence is 17 residues long. CDR3 protein: CASSASHRGQINEKLFF. In DNA, the CDR3 is TGTGCCAGCAGCGCCTCCCACCGGGGACAGATTAATGAAAAACTGTTTTTT.

V gene TRBV7-9 combines with J gene TRBJ1-2, with D possibly matching TRBD1 (5 bases). Germline V gene sequence: CDR1 SEHNR, CDR2 FQNEAQ (reference sequence). This CDR3 comprises 15 residues. V gave up 1 base and J gave up 5 bases, with 14 bases separating them. The CDR3 DNA reads as TGTGCCAGCAGCTTAGGTACGACAGCCGTTTATGGCTACACCTTC. Residues: CASSLGTTAVYGYTF. Together with reference TRBV7-9 and TRBJ1-2, the CDR3 gives the full variable domain: DTGVSQNPRHKITKRGQNVTFRCDPISEHNRLYWYRQTLGQGPEFLTYFQNEAQLEKSRLLSDRFSAERPKGSFSTLEIQRTEQGDSAMYLCASSLGTTAVYGYTFGSGTRLTVV.

The chain joins TRBV28 to TRBJ1-6; perhaps TRBD1 as D (6 bases). Looked up from germline, CDR1 is MDHEN and CDR2 is SYDVKM. This CDR3 is 14 amino acids long. V was pared by 6 bases and J by 6 bases, with 12 bases between. This CDR3 reads CASSRTGPNSPLHF. Here the CDR3 DNA reads TGTGCCAGCAGCCGAACAGGGCCTAATTCACCCCTCCACTTT.

This clone was found once. The chain uses TRBV6-5 and TRBJ2-2, with D perhaps matching TRBD2 (5 bases). The CDR3 spans 13 residues. Germline CDR1 is MNHEY and CDR2 is SVGAGI. Trimming removed 8 bases from V and 5 bases from J, with 12 bases in between. The DNA for the CDR3 is TGTGCCAGCTTGAGGTGGGAGACCGGGGAGCTGTTTTTT. This translates into CASLRWETGELFF.

The J gene is TRBJ2-7, the V gene TRBV9; TRBD1 is a possible D gene (6 bases). This CDR3 comprises 14 residues. CDR1 is SGDLS, CDR2 YYNGEE, per germline. V lost 4 bases, J lost 4 bases, and 15 bases lay in between. CDR3 in DNA: TGTGCCAGCAGCCTCCGGGACACCCAATACGAGCAGTACTTC. This codes for CASSLRDTQYEQYF.

This clone was seen a single time. This rearrangement joins TRBV3-1 (or the pseudogene TRBV3-2) to TRBJ2-4, with 11 bases lining up with TRBD2. The germline CDR1 and CDR2 sequences are LGHDT and YNNKEL (reference sequence). The CDR3 contains 17 residues. J gave up 9 bases and V 4 bases, and 14 bases lay outside the gene matches. CDR3 nucleotide sequence: TGTGCCAGCAGCCTGGGGGGCCTAGCGGGAGGCTCGGCCATTCAGTACTTC. This encodes CASSLGGLAGGSAIQYF.

The V and J genes are TRBV6-6 and TRBJ2-2; possible D gene TRBD1, 6 bases. Per germline, CDR1 MNHNY and CDR2 SVGAGI (reference sequence). The V end was cut by 6 bases, the J end by 6 bases, with 14 bases between. The CDR3 contains 14 residues. For the CDR3, the DNA is TGTGCCAGCAGCGCGTCAGGGGTTGCCGGGGAGCTGTTTTTT. Its protein is CASSASGVAGELFF.

This chain uses TRBV5-4 with TRBJ1-1; TRBD1 aligns across 8 bases. With 10 bases clipped from V and 1 base from J, the junction kept 15 bases outside the gene matches. This CDR3 comprises 16 residues. Per germline, CDR1 SGHNT and CDR2 YYREEE (reference sequence). The CDR3 nucleotides are TGTGCCTTCGGAGGGGCGCGGGACAGGTCGAACACTGAAGCTTTCTTT. It translates to CAFGGARDRSNTEAFF.

V gene TRBV27 combines with J gene TRBJ2-1, with unresolved D. The CDR3 covers 16 residues. V dropped 7 bases and J dropped 2 bases, with 18 bases sitting between them. Germline CDR1 reads MNHEY; CDR2 reads SMNVEV (reference sequence). The CDR3 protein is CASMPAARNTYNEQFF. In nucleotides, the CDR3 is TGTGCCAGCATGCCCGCCGCGCGGAATACCTACAATGAGCAGTTCTTC.

The J gene is TRBJ2-3, the V gene TRBV11-2; maybe TRBD1 (6 bases). Germline loops: CDR1 SGHAT, CDR2 FQNNGV. The germline V and J ends were trimmed by 5 bases and 6 bases, with 9 bases remaining between them. The CDR3 runs to 12 residues. In DNA, the CDR3 is TGTGCCAGCAGCCTGGGGGCGGATACGCAGTATTTT. Its translation is CASSLGADTQYF.

This clone appeared a few times. This chain links TRBV2 with TRBJ2-7; no clear D. Germline V gene data show CDR1 as SNHLY and CDR2 as FYNNEI. The CDR3 is 14 residues long. Between the trimmed V and J ends, which lost 6 bases and 0 bases, there was a span of 12 bases. CDR3 amino acids: CASSAPLSSYEQYF. The DNA of the CDR3 is TGTGCCAGCAGCGCTCCTCTTAGCTCCTACGAGCAGTACTTC.

The chain joins TRBV28 to TRBJ1-1; D perhaps matches TRBD1 (5 bases). Per germline, CDR1 MDHEN and CDR2 SYDVKM. The CDR3 runs 11 residues. V was clipped by 7 bases and J by 5 bases, with 8 bases between them. CDR3 in DNA: TGTGCCAGCACAGGGATTACTGAAGCTTTCTTT. It translates to CASTGITEAFF.

This chain uses TRBV20-1 with TRBJ2-2, with unresolved D. V dropped 3 bases and J dropped 1 base, with 12 bases sitting between them. This CDR3 is built from 15 residues. Germline V gene sequence: CDR1 DFQATT, CDR2 SNEGSKA (reference sequence). In nucleotides, the CDR3 is TGCAGTGCTAGTCGACGCGCGGAGAACACCGGGGAGCTGTTTTTT. Amino acids: CSASRRAENTGELFF.

The chain combines TRBV12-5 with TRBJ2-1; 7 bases fit TRBD2. The CDR3 contains 15 residues. Germline V lookup: CDR1 LGHNT, CDR2 FRNRAP. The V and J ends lost 2 bases and 8 bases, in that order; junction bases with no gene match: 9. CDR3 amino acids: CASGLIGGSADEQFF. The CDR3 bases are TGTGCTAGTGGTTTGATCGGCGGGAGCGCGGATGAGCAGTTCTTC.

The chain couples TRBV28 to TRBJ2-7, with no clear D. The CDR3 loop spans 14 amino acids. With 3 bases removed from V and 2 bases from J, the gap between germline ends came to 11 bases. Germline loops: CDR1 MDHEN, CDR2 SYDVKM. This chain's CDR3 is CASSLGVPAYEQYF. The CDR3 DNA is TGTGCCAGCAGTTTGGGCGTTCCCGCCTACGAGCAGTACTTC.

This chain connects TRBV7-6 to TRBJ2-1; D is possibly TRBD2 (5 bases). Germline CDR1 SGHVS, CDR2 FNYEAQ. Trimming took off 5 bases at V and 6 bases at J, with 14 bases between the two ends. The CDR3 contains 14 residues. The CDR3 DNA reads TGTGCCAGCAGCACGCGAGGAGGCCTCAATGAGCAGTTCTTC. The encoded protein is CASSTRGGLNEQFF.

The CDR3 DNA reads as TGTGCCAGCAGCCATGGGACTAGGTTGAGCAATGAGCAGTTCTTC. It is translated as CASSHGTRLSNEQFF. The chain joins TRBV5-6 to TRBJ2-1, with 8 positions matching TRBD2. The CDR3 totals 15 residues. With 4 bases clipped from V and 6 bases from J, the junction kept 9 bases outside the gene matches. Germline V CDR1 and CDR2: SGHDT, YYEEEE.

The chain combines TRBV15 with TRBJ1-1; 9 bases agree with TRBD1. CDR1 is LNHNV, CDR2 YYDKDF, per germline (reference sequence). V shed 4 bases, J shed 1 base, and the junction held 7 bases outside the gene matches. The CDR3 is made up of 16 amino acids. CDR3 region: CATSTRMTGGNTEAFF. The CDR3 DNA reads TGTGCCACCAGCACTAGGATGACAGGGGGGAACACTGAAGCTTTCTTT.

The chain has TRBV5-1 and TRBJ2-3; 8 bases align to TRBD2. Germline V gives CDR1 SGHRS, CDR2 YFSETQ. The CDR3 extends over 16 amino acids. V gave up 3 bases and J gave up 0 bases; unmatched junction bases: 6. CDR3 DNA: TGCGCCAGCAGCTCAGACGGCGGGAGGAGCACAGATACGCAGTATTTT. It specifies CASSSDGGRSTDTQYF. The whole variable domain, filled in from reference TRBV5-1 and TRBJ2-3, reads KAGVTQTPRYLIKTRGQQVTLSCSPISGHRSVSWYQQTPGQGLQFLFEYFSETQRNKGNFPGRFSGRQFSNSRSEMNVSTLELGDSALYLCASSSDGGRSTDTQYFGPGTRLTVL.

The rearrangement joins TRBV24-1 to TRBJ2-3, with D possibly matching TRBD2 (6 bases). Germline-derived CDR1 and CDR2 are KGHDR and SFDVKD. Trimming cost V 1 base and J 0 bases, with 10 bases left between them. There are 16 residues in the CDR3. The CDR3 is CATSDFGGPSTDTQYF. The CDR3 DNA reads as TGTGCCACCAGTGATTTCGGAGGGCCCAGCACAGATACGCAGTATTTT.